A single sample is the source of the 12 T cell receptor beta chains below, sequenced in a study of neoadjuvant nivolumab and ipilimumab in lung cancer. Assay: immunoSEQ multiplex PCR; the TCRdb copy retains only in-frame clones and omits some. The sample shows some 38,000 clones, approximately 89% of them seen only once. Sequencing used peripheral blood, obtained before neoadjuvant nivolumab, alone or with ipilimumab. The origin of the receptors is an adult with non-small cell lung cancer.

V usage is TRBV7-9 and J usage is TRBJ2-7, with TRBD2 identical over 7 bases. The V and J ends lost 1 base and 3 bases, in that order; junction bases with no gene match: 0. The CDR3 totals 13 residues. Germline lookup yields CDR1 SEHNR and CDR2 FQNEAQ (reference sequence). The CDR3 DNA reads TGTGCCAGCAGCTTAGTAGCGGGCTACGAGCAGTACTTC. Translated, it gives CASSLVAGYEQYF.

This clone was counted only a few times. The chain joins TRBV5-1 to TRBJ2-2; no firm D call. Germline V gives CDR1 SGHRS, CDR2 YFSETQ. The V end lost 0 bases, the J end lost 3 bases, and 12 bases lay between the germline ends. The CDR3 contains 16 residues. CDR3 DNA sequence: TGCGCCAGCAGCTTGGGTGTTACGCGAGACACCGGGGAGCTGTTTTTT. Its protein product is CASSLGVTRDTGELFF.

The chain is built from TRBV7-9 and TRBJ2-5; 9 bases agree with TRBD1. CDR3 length: 14 amino acids. Germline CDR1 is SEHNR and CDR2 is FQNEAQ (reference sequence). The V and J ends lost 5 bases and 5 bases, in that order; junction bases with no gene match: 6. CDR3 bases: TGTGCCAGCAGCCTCGGGACAGGGTTCGAGACCCAGTACTTC. This encodes CASSLGTGFETQYF.

This clone appeared once. J is TRBJ2-1 and V is TRBV7-3; 7 bases map to TRBD2. The CDR3 covers 13 residues. With V trimmed by 2 bases and J by 7 bases, 2 bases remained unmatched. The germline V gene has CDR1 SGHTA and CDR2 FQGTGA. CDR3 coding DNA: TGTGCCAGCAGCTTAGTGCGGGGGAATGAGCAGTTCTTC. This sequence encodes CASSLVRGNEQFF.

This chain joins TRBV12-5 and TRBJ2-5; the match to TRBD2 covers 9 bases. Trimming removed 7 bases from V and 4 bases from J; junction bases left unmatched: 13. CDR1 and CDR2 (germline): LGHNT, FRNRAP. This CDR3 has 16 amino acids. The CDR3 region is CASASRTSEASETQYF. The CDR3 DNA sequence: TGTGCTAGTGCATCTCGGACTAGCGAGGCGTCAGAGACCCAGTACTTC.

CDR3 residues: CASRQGLADSYEQYF. The CDR3 nucleotides read TGTGCCAGCAGACAAGGACTAGCGGACAGCTACGAGCAGTACTTC. This rearrangement joins TRBV7-9 to TRBJ2-7; 10 nucleotides agree with TRBD2. Unmatched junction bases numbered 8, after V lost 6 bases and J lost 3 bases. Looked up from germline, CDR1 is SEHNR and CDR2 is FQNEAQ (reference sequence). This CDR3 comprises 15 residues. The whole variable domain, remainder taken from reference TRBV7-9 and TRBJ2-7, is DTGVSQNPRHKITKRGQNVTFRCDPISEHNRLYWYRQTLGQGPEFLTYFQNEAQLEKSRLLSDRFSAERPKGSFSTLEIQRTEQGDSAMYLCASRQGLADSYEQYFGPGTRLTVT.

The chain combines TRBV25-1 with TRBJ1-1; tentatively, D is TRBD1 (6 bases). This CDR3 is 15 amino acids long. V lost 1 base and J lost 1, with 10 bases in between. CDR1 is MGHDK, CDR2 SYGVNS, per germline. CDR3 sequence (DNA): TGTGCCAGCAGTGAATCACACAGGGCGAACACTGAAGCTTTCTTT. It encodes CASSESHRANTEAFF.

The rearrangement links TRBV7-2 to TRBJ2-1, with D perhaps TRBD2 (6 bases). With 5 bases removed from V and 9 bases from J, the gap between germline ends came to 17 bases. The CDR3 length is 14 residues. The germline gives CDR1 SGHTA, CDR2 FQGNSA. CDR3 nucleotides: TGTGCCAGCAGCCCAGAAGCTCTAGCGATTGAGCAGTTCTTC. Its protein is CASSPEALAIEQFF.

The chain uses TRBV11-2 and TRBJ2-7; 9 bases fit TRBD2. Germline V CDR1 and CDR2: SGHAT, FQNNGV. CDR3 size: 13 residues. With V trimmed by 7 bases and J by 6 bases, 7 bases remained unmatched. The CDR3, as DNA: TGTGCCAGCACCTGGACTAGCGAGGTCGAGCAGTACTTC. Its translation is CASTWTSEVEQYF.

Only one count was recorded for this clone. The chain links TRBV25-1 to TRBJ2-1; D gene unclear. This CDR3 is built from 13 residues. The germline V and J ends were trimmed by 3 bases and 4 bases, with 7 bases remaining between them. The V gene's germline CDR1 is MGHDK and CDR2 SYGVNS. The CDR3 loop reads CASSDHWYNEQFF. The DNA for the CDR3 is TGTGCCAGCAGTGATCACTGGTACAATGAGCAGTTCTTC. Combining the CDR3 with reference TRBV25-1 and TRBJ2-1 gives the whole variable domain EADIYQTPRYLVIGTGKKITLECSQTMGHDKMYWYQQDPGMELHLIHYSYGVNSTEKGDLSSESTVSRIRTEHFPLTLESARPSHTSQYLCASSDHWYNEQFFGPGTRLTVL.

The chain has TRBV19 and TRBJ2-7, with 7 positions matching TRBD1. V lost 5 bases and J lost 2; bases outside the gene matches: 6. The CDR3 contains 14 residues. Germline V gene sequence: CDR1 LNHDA, CDR2 SQIVND (reference sequence). The CDR3, as DNA: TGTGCCAGTAGTGACCTAGGGACAGCCTACGAGCAGTACTTC. This translates into CASSDLGTAYEQYF.

V gene TRBV7-2 combines with J gene TRBJ1-2; D not certain. The CDR3 totals 16 residues. Looked up from germline, CDR1 is SGHTA and CDR2 is FQGNSA. V lost 0 bases and J lost 2, with 13 bases in between. The CDR3, as DNA: TGTGCCAGCAGCTTAGCCCTGGGTCTAGCCAACTATGGCTACACCTTC. It yields the protein CASSLALGLANYGYTF.